Below, 10 T cell receptor beta chains from the same sample are listed, as sequenced in a study of shared clonotypes between healthy human individuals. Produced via immunoSEQ multiplex PCR; TCRdb's table is partial and in-frame only. The data contain approximately 2,300,000 clones, 85% to 95% of them singletons. Sample: naive CD4+ T cells from PBMCs. Stated subset: CD45RA+ positively selected. Receptors originate from a man younger than 35 in good health. Some clones in this sample may be carry-over from other donors' samples.

This chain joins TRBV6-1 and TRBJ2-1; D not resolved. Trimming removed 10 bases at V and 7 bases at J, with 11 bases between. Germline V gene sequence: CDR1 MNHNS, CDR2 SASEGT. CDR3 size: 11 residues. Here the CDR3 DNA reads TGTGCCACACCACTGGAAAATGAGCAGTTCTTC. Translated: CATPLENEQFF.

This clone was detected once. J is TRBJ2-5 and V is TRBV6-1; D call uncertain. Per germline, CDR1 MNHNS and CDR2 SASEGT. V lost 3 bases, J lost 4 bases, and 15 bases lay in between. CDR3 length: 15 amino acids. The CDR3 loop reads CASSEGIPTGETQYF. In DNA form, the CDR3 reads TGTGCCAGCAGTGAGGGCATTCCTACGGGAGAGACCCAGTACTTC.

The V and J genes are TRBV5-1 and TRBJ1-3; D is unclear. Germline CDR1 and CDR2: SGHRS and YFSETQ. Trimming cost V 1 base and J 1 base, with 21 bases left between them. This CDR3 has 19 residues. The CDR3 bases are TGCGCCAGCAGCTTGACCCCGGGATTGAGAACCCCGTCTGGAAACACCATATATTTT. This gives the protein CASSLTPGLRTPSGNTIYF.

V and J are TRBV2 and TRBJ1-3; 8 positions agree with TRBD1. The CDR3 consists of 15 residues. CDR1 is SNHLY, CDR2 FYNNEI, per germline. V lost 10 bases, J lost 1 base, and 9 bases stayed unmatched. CDR3 amino acids: CATTQGAISGNTIYF. As DNA, the CDR3 is TGTGCCACCACCCAGGGGGCGATTTCTGGAAACACCATATATTTT.

This clone was recorded once. J is TRBJ2-4 and V is TRBV5-1, with TRBD2 matching over 12 bases. CDR3 length: 14 residues. Looked up from germline, CDR1 is SGHRS and CDR2 is YFSETQ. V lost 0 bases to trimming and J lost 9 bases; unmatched junction nucleotides: 1. The CDR3 loop is CASSLELAGGIQYF. The CDR3 DNA sequence: TGCGCCAGCAGCTTGGAACTAGCGGGAGGCATTCAGTACTTC.

This clone was picked up one time. The chain employs TRBV6-5 and TRBJ2-1, with TRBD2 matching over 10 bases. Germline V CDR1 and CDR2: MNHEY, SVGAGI. CDR3 length: 15 amino acids. The junction had 6 bases not matched to a gene; V was cut back by 6 bases and J by 4 bases. In DNA form, the CDR3 reads TGTGCCAGCAGGTCTGGGACTAGCGAATACAATGAGCAGTTCTTC. Amino acid sequence: CASRSGTSEYNEQFF.

The chain links TRBV5-4 to TRBJ2-7; 8 bases match TRBD2. Germline CDR1 reads SGHNT; CDR2 reads YYREEE (reference sequence). V gave up 4 bases and J gave up 1 base; unmatched junction bases: 4. CDR3 length equals 14 residues. The CDR3 DNA reads TGTGCCAGCAGCCCTGAGCGGGAGTCCTACGAGCAGTACTTC. Protein: CASSPERESYEQYF. Together with reference TRBV5-4 and TRBJ2-7, the CDR3 gives the full variable domain: ETGVTQSPTHLIKTRGQQVTLRCSSQSGHNTVSWYQQALGQGPQFIFQYYREEENGRGNFPPRFSGLQFPNYSSELNVNALELDDSALYLCASSPERESYEQYFGPGTRLTVT.

Worth noting for this clone: This sample also contains other DNA sequences that code for the same CDR3. This chain uses TRBV18 with TRBJ2-1; D unresolved. In germline, CDR1 is KGHSH, CDR2 LQKENI. This CDR3 has 11 amino acids. V lost 3 bases to trimming and J lost 7 bases, with 4 bases between them. The CDR3 protein is CASSPSNEQFF. The CDR3 region has the DNA TGTGCCAGCTCACCTTCAAATGAGCAGTTCTTC.

V is TRBV5-6 and J is TRBJ1-4; D may be TRBD1 (6 bases). The CDR3 has 15 residues. The germline V gene has CDR1 SGHDT and CDR2 YYEEEE. The V end lost 0 bases, the J end lost 5 bases, and 11 bases lay between the germline ends. Here the CDR3 DNA reads TGTGCCAGCAGCTTGGGAGGCGGGACAAATGAAAAACTGTTTTTT. Its protein is CASSLGGGTNEKLFF.

The chain has TRBV4-2 and TRBJ1-1; D call uncertain. The CDR3 is 15 amino acids. Germline-derived CDR1 and CDR2 are LGHNA and YNFKEQ. V shed 4 bases and J shed 3 bases, with 15 bases lying between them. Here the CDR3 reads CASSLLRAVDTEAFF. CDR3 nucleotides: TGTGCCAGCAGCCTTCTTAGGGCCGTGGACACTGAAGCTTTCTTT.